Below are 15 T cell receptor beta chains sequenced from a single sample in a study of blood T cell repertoires in COVID-19. TCRdb's copy holds only in-frame clones and misses some; the assay was immunoSEQ multiplex PCR. Of 200,000 to 250,000 clones detected, under 90% appear once; the ten largest clones hold about a sixth. Material for sequencing was peripheral blood. All receptors derive from an elderly woman with active or convalescent COVID-19.

V usage is TRBV19 and J usage is TRBJ1-1; maybe TRBD1 (6 bases). V was clipped by 5 bases and J by 0 bases, with 16 bases between them. CDR3 length: 16 residues. Germline CDR1 LNHDA, CDR2 SQIVND (reference sequence). CDR3 amino acids: CASSSTNRALNTEAFF. The CDR3 DNA follows: TGTGCCAGTAGTTCGACAAACAGGGCTCTGAACACTGAAGCTTTCTTT. The complete variable domain, with remaining parts taken from reference TRBV19 and TRBJ1-1, reads DGGITQSPKYLFRKEGQNVTLSCEQNLNHDAMYWYRQDPGQGLRLIYYSQIVNDFQKGDIAEGYSVSREKKESFPLTVTSAQKNPTAFYLCASSSTNRALNTEAFFGQGTRLTVV.

The V and J genes are TRBV7-9 and TRBJ2-5, with 9 positions matching TRBD1. CDR3 length: 17 residues. Trimming took 1 base from V and 5 from J; bases not matched to a gene: 11. Germline V gene lookup returns CDR1 SEHNR and CDR2 FQNEAQ (reference sequence). The CDR3 spells CASSLGGQGSGLETQYF. For the CDR3, the DNA is TGTGCCAGCAGCTTAGGGGGACAGGGCTCGGGTTTGGAGACCCAGTACTTC. Combining the CDR3 with reference TRBV7-9 and TRBJ2-5 gives the whole variable domain DTGVSQNPRHKITKRGQNVTFRCDPISEHNRLYWYRQTLGQGPEFLTYFQNEAQLEKSRLLSDRFSAERPKGSFSTLEIQRTEQGDSAMYLCASSLGGQGSGLETQYFGPGTRLLVL.

J is TRBJ2-3 and V is TRBV5-1; D not certain. CDR1 is SGHRS, CDR2 YFSETQ, per germline. This CDR3 spans 14 amino acids. Trimming took 0 bases from V and 2 from J, leaving 7 bases between them. The DNA of the CDR3 is TGCGCCAGCAGCTTGGGTGCTACCACAGATACGCAGTATTTT. Amino acids: CASSLGATTDTQYF.

This sequence joins TRBV6-6 and TRBJ1-1; D not certain. The V end was cut by 2 bases, the J end by 0 bases, with 10 bases between. Germline loops: CDR1 MNHNY, CDR2 SVGAGI (reference sequence). The CDR3 covers 15 residues. CDR3 loop: CASSYLVGVNTEAFF. The CDR3 nucleotides are TGTGCCAGCAGTTACCTTGTCGGGGTGAACACTGAAGCTTTCTTT.

The V call is TRBV5-4, the J call TRBJ2-1, with D perhaps matching TRBD1 (5 bases). V was trimmed by 0 bases and J by 4 bases, leaving 8 bases between them. The germline gives CDR1 SGHNT, CDR2 YYREEE (reference sequence). This CDR3 contains 14 residues. DNA for the CDR3: TGTGCCAGCAGCTTGGGGGGCTCTTACAATGAGCAGTTCTTC. Residues: CASSLGGSYNEQFF.

This sequence joins TRBV19 and TRBJ1-5, with TRBD1 identical over 8 bases. This CDR3 spans 16 amino acids. The germline gives CDR1 LNHDA, CDR2 SQIVND (reference sequence). Germline trimming cut 3 bases from V and 4 bases from J; bases unmatched to any gene: 8. The CDR3 loop is CASSIRTGRDNQPQHF. As DNA, the CDR3 is TGTGCCAGTAGTATCCGGACAGGGCGGGATAATCAGCCCCAGCATTTT.

This chain uses TRBV10-3 with TRBJ2-1; 7 nucleotides align to TRBD2. V dropped 1 base and J dropped 4; count of bases not matched to a gene: 10. Germline-derived CDR1 and CDR2 are ENHRY and SYGVKD. This CDR3 is 17 amino acids long. This CDR3 reads CAISEFLGAGEYNEQFF. The CDR3 bases are TGTGCCATCAGTGAGTTCCTAGGGGCGGGGGAATACAATGAGCAGTTCTTC.

CDR3 sequence: CASSQDLGNTEAFF. DNA for the CDR3: TGCGCCAGCAGCCAAGATCTAGGGAACACTGAAGCTTTCTTT. The genes are TRBV4-3 and TRBJ1-1; no clear D gene. Germline V gene sequence: CDR1 LGHNA, CDR2 YSLEER. Trimming stripped 0 bases from V and 1 base from J, with 6 bases between. CDR3 length: 14 residues.

The chain employs TRBV24-1 and TRBJ2-5; maybe TRBD1 (5 bases). This CDR3 has 16 amino acids. From germline, CDR1 is KGHDR and CDR2 SFDVKD. V lost 3 bases and J 1 base, leaving 14 bases between the germline ends. In DNA form, the CDR3 reads TGTGCCACCAGTGATACGAGACAGTTATCCCAAGAGACCCAGTACTTC. This gives the protein CATSDTRQLSQETQYF.

In this sample, this clone turned up a few times. The V gene is TRBV28, the J gene TRBJ1-5, with 12 bases aligning to TRBD1. The length of the CDR3 is 16 residues. V lost 4 bases, J lost 5 bases, and 6 bases stayed unmatched. Germline V gene sequence: CDR1 MDHEN, CDR2 SYDVKM. The CDR3 sequence: CASSWGGTGGDQPQHF. The CDR3 DNA reads as TGTGCCAGCAGTTGGGGGGGGACAGGGGGCGATCAGCCCCAGCATTTT.

The rearrangement uses TRBV7-9 and TRBJ2-7; possibly TRBD2 for D (6 bases). Deletions cut 1 base from V and 3 bases from J, with 10 bases between. In germline, CDR1 is SEHNR, CDR2 FQNEAQ (reference sequence). The CDR3 length is 14 residues. The CDR3: CASSLDRGSYEQYF. The CDR3 DNA follows: TGTGCCAGCAGCTTAGATCGGGGGAGCTACGAGCAGTACTTC.

V is TRBV6-6 and J is TRBJ2-3; D perhaps matches TRBD2 (6 bases). The CDR3 loop spans 11 amino acids. Germline lookup yields CDR1 MNHNY and CDR2 SVGAGI (reference sequence). The germline V and J ends were trimmed by 7 bases and 7 bases, with 9 bases remaining between them. CDR3: CASTGVNTQYF. As DNA, the CDR3 is TGTGCCAGCACGGGGGTAAATACGCAGTATTTT.

The rearrangement joins TRBV2 to TRBJ2-3, with 7 nucleotides matching TRBD2. Trimming cost V 3 bases and J 5 bases; bases outside gene matches: 2. Germline CDR1 SNHLY, CDR2 FYNNEI. The CDR3 has 13 residues. Written as DNA, the CDR3 is TGTGCCAGCAGTGAGGTAGCGGGAGATACGCAGTATTTT. Residues: CASSEVAGDTQYF.

The chain couples TRBV27 to TRBJ1-1; weak D call: TRBD1 (6 bases). This CDR3 is 13 amino acids long. Trimming pared 7 bases from V and 10 bases from J, leaving 19 bases between. Germline V gene lookup returns CDR1 MNHEY and CDR2 SMNVEV (reference sequence). The CDR3 bases are TGTGCCAGCAAAACCCCAGGGGCTCGCGGAGCTTTCTTT. The encoded protein is CASKTPGARGAFF.

The V and J genes are TRBV7-3 and TRBJ2-1; 10 bases line up with TRBD2. Trimming cost V 2 bases and J 5 bases; bases outside gene matches: 6. Per germline, CDR1 SGHTA and CDR2 FQGTGA. This CDR3 has 16 residues. The CDR3 loop reads CASSLLRLAGHNEQFF. The CDR3 DNA reads TGTGCCAGCAGCTTACTGAGACTAGCGGGCCACAATGAGCAGTTCTTC. Full variable domain (rest looked up from reference TRBV7-3 and TRBJ2-1): GAGVSQTPSNKVTEKGKYVELRCDPISGHTALYWYRQSLGQGPEFLIYFQGTGAADDSGLPNDRFFAVRPEGSVSTLKIQRTERGDSAVYLCASSLLRLAGHNEQFFGPGTRLTVL.